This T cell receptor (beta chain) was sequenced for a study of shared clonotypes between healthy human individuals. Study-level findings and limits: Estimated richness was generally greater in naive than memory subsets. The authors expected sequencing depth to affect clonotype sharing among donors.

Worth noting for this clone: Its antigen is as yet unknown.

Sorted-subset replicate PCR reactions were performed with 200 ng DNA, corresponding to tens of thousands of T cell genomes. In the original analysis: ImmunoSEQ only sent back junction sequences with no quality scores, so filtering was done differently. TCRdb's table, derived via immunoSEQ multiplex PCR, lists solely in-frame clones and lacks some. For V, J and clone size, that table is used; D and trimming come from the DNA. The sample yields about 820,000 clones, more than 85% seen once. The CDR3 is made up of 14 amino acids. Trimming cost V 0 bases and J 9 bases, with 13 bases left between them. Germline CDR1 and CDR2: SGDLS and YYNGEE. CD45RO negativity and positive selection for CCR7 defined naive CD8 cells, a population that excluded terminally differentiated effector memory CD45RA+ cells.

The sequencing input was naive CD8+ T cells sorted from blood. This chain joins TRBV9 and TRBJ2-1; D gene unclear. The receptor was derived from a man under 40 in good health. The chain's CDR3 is CASSVEPDVGEQFF. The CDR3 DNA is TGTGCCAGCAGCGTAGAACCCGATGTGGGTGAGCAGTTCTTC.